The present T cell receptor beta chain was sequenced within a study of T cell responses to AZD1222 COVID-19 vaccine. This CDR3 is 11 amino acids long. V shed 6 bases, J shed 8 bases, and the junction held 2 bases outside the gene matches. Germline values: CDR1 SNHLY, CDR2 FYNNEI. Measured with immunoSEQ multiplex PCR; TCRdb has only the in-frame clones, and not every one. The sample yields under 120,000 clones, about 85% seen once. Study-level findings and limits: Across spike, vaccine-associated CD4 TCRs were found, dominant at 160-218 and 743-854. Clonal diversity was possibly underestimated, and white British individuals and females predominated among donors.

This clone was seen only once. Its antigen is unknown. The J gene is TRBJ1-2, the V gene TRBV2, with 8 bases matching TRBD1. The receptor was derived from an adult who received the AZD1222 COVID-19 vaccine. The sequencing here drew on peripheral blood, taken 28 days after the second AZD1222 dose. In DNA form, the CDR3 reads TGTGCCAGCAGGACAGGGGACGGCTACACCTTC. Its protein is CASRTGDGYTF.